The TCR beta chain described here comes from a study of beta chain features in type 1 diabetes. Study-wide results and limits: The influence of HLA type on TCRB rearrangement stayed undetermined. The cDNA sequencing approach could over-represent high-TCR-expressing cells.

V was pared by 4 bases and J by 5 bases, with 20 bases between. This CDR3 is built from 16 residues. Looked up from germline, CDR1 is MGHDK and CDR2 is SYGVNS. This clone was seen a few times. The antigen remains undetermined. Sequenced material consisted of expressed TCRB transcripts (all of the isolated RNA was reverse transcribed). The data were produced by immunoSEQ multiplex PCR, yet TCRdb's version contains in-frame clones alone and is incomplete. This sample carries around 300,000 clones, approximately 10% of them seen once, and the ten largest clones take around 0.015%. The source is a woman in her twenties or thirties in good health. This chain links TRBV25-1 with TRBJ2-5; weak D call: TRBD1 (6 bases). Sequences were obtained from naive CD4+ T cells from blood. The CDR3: CASSALPGAGEETQYF. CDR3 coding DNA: TGTGCCAGCAGTGCCCTCCCAGGGGCAGGGGAGGAGACCCAGTACTTC.